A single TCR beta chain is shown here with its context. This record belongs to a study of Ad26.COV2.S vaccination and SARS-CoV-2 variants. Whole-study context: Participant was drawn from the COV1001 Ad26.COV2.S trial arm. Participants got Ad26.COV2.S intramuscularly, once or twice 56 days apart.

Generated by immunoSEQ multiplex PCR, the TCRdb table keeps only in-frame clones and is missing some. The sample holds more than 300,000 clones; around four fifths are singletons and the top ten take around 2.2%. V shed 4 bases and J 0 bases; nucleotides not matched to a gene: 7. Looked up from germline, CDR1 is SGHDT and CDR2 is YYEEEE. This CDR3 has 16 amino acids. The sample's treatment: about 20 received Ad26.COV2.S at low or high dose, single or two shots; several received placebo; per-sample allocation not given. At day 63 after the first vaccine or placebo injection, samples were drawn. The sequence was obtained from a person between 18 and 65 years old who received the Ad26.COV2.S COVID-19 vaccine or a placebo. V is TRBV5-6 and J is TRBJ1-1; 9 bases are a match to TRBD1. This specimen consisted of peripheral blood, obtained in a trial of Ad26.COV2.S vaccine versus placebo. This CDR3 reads CASSPGTGRMNTEAFF. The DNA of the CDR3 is TGTGCCAGCAGCCCGGGGACAGGGCGCATGAACACTGAAGCTTTCTTT. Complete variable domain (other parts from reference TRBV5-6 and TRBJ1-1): DAGVTQSPTHLIKTRGQQVTLRCSPKSGHDTVSWYQQALGQGPQFIFQYYEEEERQRGNFPDRFSGHQFPNYSSELNVNALLLGDSALYLCASSPGTGRMNTEAFFGQGTRLTVV.